The rows below give T cell receptor beta chains drawn from one sample of a study of blood T cells in healthy people across ages. TCRdb re-analysed the 5' RACE reads in MiXCR, keeping a single row per CDR3 protein. The sample carries some 880,000 distinct CDR3 sequences, roughly 40% recorded once. The sample comprised blood. The receptors originated from a young man in good health. Each CDR3 is given with its conserved first and last residue. D genes are given only for firm matches. Expanded clones get a size class; other rows say once, few or many, or leave the size out.

J | D | V | length | size | CDR3 | DNA
TRBJ1-1 | NA | TRBV2 | 16 | NA | CASSGALRALNTEAFF | TGTGCCAGCAGTGGAGCCTTGCGGGCCCTGAACACTGAAGCTTTCTTT
TRBJ2-7 | TRBD1 | TRBV7-8 | 16 | NA | CASSLDRGYYSYEQYF | TGTGCCAGCAGCTTGGACAGGGGATATTACTCCTACGAGCAGTACTTC
TRBJ1-2 | NA | TRBV4-2 | 13 | NA | CASRGAGGHGYTF | TGTGCCAGCAGAGGAGCCGGGGGCCATGGCTACACCTTC
TRBJ2-4 | NA | TRBV10-3 | 16 | NA | CAISVAGEGTKNIQYF | TGTGCCATCAGCGTTGCAGGGGAGGGAACCAAAAACATTCAGTACTTC
TRBJ2-1 | TRBD1 | TRBV20-1 | 12 | few | CSPRQGANEQFF | TGCAGCCCCAGACAGGGGGCGAATGAGCAGTTCTTC
TRBJ1-1 | NA | TRBV7-3 | 13 | few | CASSENQGGEAFF | TGTGCCAGCAGCGAAAATCAGGGTGGTGAAGCTTTCTTT
TRBJ1-5 | TRBD1 | TRBV2 | 15 | NA | CASSEMEGAGQPQHF | TGTGCCAGCAGTGAAATGGAGGGGGCCGGCCAGCCCCAGCATTTT
TRBJ2-5 | TRBD1 | TRBV2 | 15 | NA | CASSLDRGIQETQYF | TGTGCCAGCAGTTTGGACAGGGGAATCCAAGAGACCCAGTACTTC
TRBJ2-2 | TRBD1 | TRBV29-1 | 12 | few | CSVESGGRELFF | TGCAGCGTTGAATCAGGGGGAAGGGAGCTGTTTTTT
TRBJ1-2 | NA | TRBV27 | 15 | NA | CASSSHPDSTYGYTF | TGTGCCAGCAGTTCCCATCCCGACAGCACCTATGGCTACACCTTC